The T cell receptor (beta chain) described here comes from a study of blood T cell repertoires in COVID-19. As for the study in general: COVID-19 samples from acute and convalescent phases originated in the United States, Italy and Spain. From T cells, B-cell-depleted T cells, or PBMCs came the material, which was cDNA or gDNA.

The data were produced by immunoSEQ multiplex PCR, yet TCRdb's version contains in-frame clones alone and is incomplete. The sample shows around 50,000 clones, 88% of them seen only once. The clonotype originates from a man in his fifties or sixties with active COVID-19. The sample was peripheral blood.

The CDR3 sequence is CAFRGANTEAFF. DNA of the CDR3: TGTGCGTTCAGGGGTGCGAACACTGAAGCTTTCTTT. This chain links TRBV28 with TRBJ1-1, with D perhaps matching TRBD1 (6 bases). The CDR3 runs 12 residues. Germline CDR1 is MDHEN and CDR2 is SYDVKM.